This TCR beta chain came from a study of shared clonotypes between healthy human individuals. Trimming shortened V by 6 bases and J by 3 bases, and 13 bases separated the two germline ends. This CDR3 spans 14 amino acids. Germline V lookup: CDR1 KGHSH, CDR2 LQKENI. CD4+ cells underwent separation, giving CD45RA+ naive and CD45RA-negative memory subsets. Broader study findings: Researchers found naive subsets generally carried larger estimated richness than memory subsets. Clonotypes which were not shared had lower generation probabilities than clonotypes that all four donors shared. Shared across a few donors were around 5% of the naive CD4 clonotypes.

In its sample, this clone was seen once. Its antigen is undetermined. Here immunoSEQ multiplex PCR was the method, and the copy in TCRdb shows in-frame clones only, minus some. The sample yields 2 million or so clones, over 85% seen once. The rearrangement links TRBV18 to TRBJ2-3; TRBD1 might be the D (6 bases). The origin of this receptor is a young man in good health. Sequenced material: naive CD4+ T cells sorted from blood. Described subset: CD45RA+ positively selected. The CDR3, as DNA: TGTGCCAGCTCTGGTCTCCAGGGGACAGATACGCAGTATTTT. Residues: CASSGLQGTDTQYF.